These T cell receptor beta chains were read from a single sample in a study of blood T cell repertoires in COVID-19. Some clones are missing from TCRdb's copy, which holds only in-frame ones; the method was immunoSEQ multiplex PCR. The table lists fewer than 60,000 clones, about four fifths of them singletons. Sequencing was carried out using peripheral blood. Every receptor here comes from a woman at least 80 years old with COVID-19, enrolled during active disease. CDR3s include the opening cysteine and the closing phenylalanine or tryptophan. D genes are given only for firm matches. Expanded clones are given a class, and other clones once, few, many or no size at all.

V	size	J	D	DNA	CDR3
TRBV2	.	TRBJ2-7	.	TGTGCCACCCGGGGGATGGACGAGCAGTACTTC	CATRGMDEQYF
TRBV5-1	.	TRBJ2-3	TRBD2	TGCGCCAGCAGCTTGGAGCCTAGCGGGAGGGTCTTTTCGTCTTTGGGCACAGATACGCAGTATTTT	CASSLEPSGRVFSSLGTDTQYF
TRBV18	.	TRBJ2-1	.	TGTGCCAGCTCACCTCCCGGGGGTCAATGGTTCAATGAGCAGTTCTTC	CASSPPGGQWFNEQFF
TRBV6-4	.	TRBJ2-2	TRBD2	TGTGCCAGCAGTGAAGCCACTAGCGGGAACACCGGGGAGCTGTTTTTT	CASSEATSGNTGELFF
TRBV5-8	.	TRBJ2-7	TRBD1	TGTGCCAGCAGCCCTGACAGGGCCACTGCCTACGAGCAGTACTTC	CASSPDRATAYEQYF
TRBV7-9	many	TRBJ1-5	.	TGTGCCAGCAGCTTAGAGGGGGGGTACCAGCCCCAGCATTTT	CASSLEGGYQPQHF
TRBV4-1	few	TRBJ2-1	TRBD2	TGCGCCAGCAGCCAAGATTCGGGACTAACCAATGAGCAGTTCTTC	CASSQDSGLTNEQFF
TRBV11-2	once	TRBJ1-4	TRBD1	TGTGCCAGCAGCCCGCCGGACAGGGGGCTCGAAAAACTGTTTTTT	CASSPPDRGLEKLFF
TRBV19	.	TRBJ2-1	.	TGTGCCAGTAGTATAGAACACAGGGTTTTCTACAATGAGCAGTTCTTC	CASSIEHRVFYNEQFF
TRBV27	once	TRBJ2-1	TRBD2	TGTGCCAGCAGCCAACTAGCGGGAGGGGCGGATGAGCAGTTCTTC	CASSQLAGGADEQFF
TRBV7-2	.	TRBJ1-3	.	TGTGCCAGCAGCCGGGGTACACTTGGAAACACCATATATTTT	CASSRGTLGNTIYF
TRBV27	.	TRBJ1-2	TRBD1	TGTGCCAGCAGCCAATCTCCGACAGGGGACTATGGCTACACCTTC	CASSQSPTGDYGYTF
TRBV15	.	TRBJ2-3	.	TGTGCCACCAGCAGACTCGGGGGCGGGAGTGGAGATACGCAGTATTTT	CATSRLGGGSGDTQYF
TRBV27	.	TRBJ2-5	.	TGTGCCAGCAGTTTAAGTGGTCGGGGAGAGACCCAGTACTTC	CASSLSGRGETQYF
TRBV28	few	TRBJ2-7	.	TGTGCCAGCCTAGACAGAAGTTCCTACGAGCAGTACTTC	CASLDRSSYEQYF
TRBV4-1	.	TRBJ1-5	TRBD1	TGCGCCAGCGCCCACATAGGGACAGCGAATCAGCCCCAGCATTTT	CASAHIGTANQPQHF
TRBV28	.	TRBJ1-6	.	TGTGCCAGCAGTTTAGCGGGGGTGCAATCACCCCTCCACTTT	CASSLAGVQSPLHF
TRBV5-6	.	TRBJ1-2	.	TGTGCCAGCAGCTCTCTCTATGGCTACACCTTC	CASSSLYGYTF
TRBV18	.	TRBJ2-1	TRBD2	TGTGCCAGCTCAAGCGGGACTTACAATGAGCAGTTCTTC	CASSSGTYNEQFF
TRBV6-6	.	TRBJ2-7	TRBD1	TGTGCCAGCAGTTACCCAACAGGGGCCGGTTACGAGCAGTACTTC	CASSYPTGAGYEQYF
TRBV3-1/TRBV3-2	few	TRBJ2-5	TRBD1	TGTGCCAGCAGCCAAGTGACAGGGGGTAGAGAGACCCAGTACTTC	CASSQVTGGRETQYF
TRBV25-1	.	TRBJ1-2	.	TGTGCCAGCAGTGAATCAACGGGAAGCTTCTATGGCTACACCTTC	CASSESTGSFYGYTF
TRBV28	.	TRBJ2-7	TRBD1	TGTGCCAGCAGGGGGGACAGGCGCAACTACGAGCAGTACTTC	CASRGDRRNYEQYF
TRBV15	.	TRBJ1-4	.	TGTGCCACCAGCAGAGATGGGAGGGGCGCCGGGGAAAAACTGTTTTTT	CATSRDGRGAGEKLFF
TRBV6-6	.	TRBJ2-7	TRBD2	TGTGCCAGCAGGTCTAGCGGGGGGTCCTACGAGCAGTACTTC	CASRSSGGSYEQYF
TRBV4-1	once	TRBJ2-5	TRBD1	TGCGCCAGCAGCCAAGACGGGACAGGGGCGGGGACCCAGTACTTC	CASSQDGTGAGTQYF
TRBV4-2	.	TRBJ2-7	TRBD2	TGTGCCAGCAGCCCGACTAGCGGGAATTTTTACGAGCAGTACTTC	CASSPTSGNFYEQYF
TRBV9	.	TRBJ2-1	TRBD2	TGTGCCAGCAGCGTAGGGAGCGGGATAGGCAATGAGCAGTTCTTC	CASSVGSGIGNEQFF
TRBV19	.	TRBJ1-2	.	TGTGCCAGCAGAGTCGGGGGGCGCGCCTATGGCTACACCTTC	CASRVGGRAYGYTF
TRBV11-2	.	TRBJ1-1	TRBD1	TGTGCCAGCAGCGTACCGCCATTCGGGACAGGAATGAACACTGAAGCTTTCTTT	CASSVPPFGTGMNTEAFF
TRBV30	.	TRBJ1-5	.	TGTGCCTGGAGTGGGCAGGGCAATCAGCCCCAGCATTTT	CAWSGQGNQPQHF
TRBV6-5	few	TRBJ1-6	.	TGTGCCAGCACACGGGACACGAGAAATTCACCCCTCCACTTT	CASTRDTRNSPLHF
TRBV2	few	TRBJ2-7	TRBD1	TGTGCCAGCATTGACAGGGGTGGTCTGGACGAGCAGTACTTC	CASIDRGGLDEQYF
TRBV30	.	TRBJ1-6	.	TGTGCCTGGTGTTTTCAGGGCCAAGGGAATTCACCCCTCCACTTT	CAWCFQGQGNSPLHF
TRBV3-1/TRBV3-2	.	TRBJ2-6	.	TGTGCCAGCAGCCAAAGCGGAGGGGGCCTTGGTGGGGCCAACGTCCTGACTTTC	CASSQSGGGLGGANVLTF
TRBV7-9	few	TRBJ1-5	.	TGTGCCAGCAGCCCTCTTAATCAGCCCCAGCATTTT	CASSPLNQPQHF
TRBV3-1/TRBV3-2	.	TRBJ1-6	.	TGTGCCAGCAGCGCCCAGGTGGGTTCACCCCTCCACTTT	CASSAQVGSPLHF
TRBV19	.	TRBJ2-1	TRBD2	TGTGCCAGTAGTATAGGGTGGGGACTAGCGATGAGTGAGCAGTTCTTC	CASSIGWGLAMSEQFF
TRBV5-4	.	TRBJ2-1	TRBD2	TGTGCCAGCAGTTCCCCTCGCGGGGGGGTTTACAATGAGCAGTTCTTC	CASSSPRGGVYNEQFF
TRBV7-2	many	TRBJ2-3	.	TGTGCCAGCAGCTCAGGAGACGGCGGGGATACGCAGTATTTT	CASSSGDGGDTQYF
TRBV18	.	TRBJ2-2	TRBD2	TGTGCCAGCTCACTGCGGGAGGGACACACCGGGGAGCTGTTTTTT	CASSLREGHTGELFF
TRBV13	.	TRBJ2-7	TRBD2	TGTGCCAGCAGCTTAATTGGTAGCGGGAGGATAGGTCAGTACTTC	CASSLIGSGRIGQYF
TRBV7-6	.	TRBJ2-1	TRBD1	TGTGCCAGCAGCTCATTCACAGGGGGCTCCTACAATGAGCAGTTCTTC	CASSSFTGGSYNEQFF
TRBV11-2	.	TRBJ2-1	TRBD2	TGTGCCAGCAGCTTAAGTAGCGGGAGAGGCCCCTTCACCTACAATGAGCAGTTCTTC	CASSLSSGRGPFTYNEQFF
TRBV30	.	TRBJ1-1	TRBD1	TGTGCCTGGAGGGAACCCGGGACAGGGAGAACTGAAGCTTTCTTT	CAWREPGTGRTEAFF